The rows below give T cell receptor beta chains drawn from one sample of a study of cytomegalovirus exposure and HLA in healthy donors. Method: immunoSEQ multiplex PCR; TCRdb's copy keeps in-frame clones and lacks some. The sample contains tens of thousands of clones, around 70% of which appear only once. Material for sequencing was PBMCs. These receptors were taken from a woman aged 50 to 60 in good health and CMV-seronegative. Both conserved end residues are part of each CDR3.

V gene	J gene	CDR3 protein
TRBV10-1	TRBJ1-2	CASSERGQDGYGYTF
TRBV5-1	TRBJ1-1	CASSPGTAALSAFF
TRBV7-9	TRBJ2-3	CASSSGRGAPDTQYF
TRBV29-1	TRBJ1-1	CSVAGDAFF
TRBV19	TRBJ2-1	CASSTSGQLYNEQFF
TRBV30	TRBJ2-1	CARTSGSKSNEQFF
TRBV7-6	TRBJ1-6	CASSSRPGGSKSPLHF
TRBV6-5	TRBJ1-4	CASRSENEKLFF
TRBV10-1	TRBJ2-5	CASTGLSRKTQYF
TRBV18	TRBJ1-2	CASSVGRDYGYTF
TRBV7-9	TRBJ2-1	CASSSGLEYNEQFF
TRBV5-1	TRBJ2-5	CASSLEGRGETQYF
TRBV6-4	TRBJ1-6	CASSFSGNNSPLHF
TRBV4-3	TRBJ1-1	CASSQRWQGGEYTEAFF
TRBV6-1	TRBJ1-2	CASSERSGSDGYTF
TRBV2	TRBJ2-5	CASSEARGGLAQETQYF
TRBV9	TRBJ1-1	CASSPQTGLANTEAFF
TRBV11-2	TRBJ2-1	CASSLVRGDVPYNEQFF
TRBV11-2	TRBJ1-1	CASRLTGVENTEAFF
TRBV18	TRBJ1-5	CASSPEIGNQPQHF
TRBV19	TRBJ1-5	CASSTDSNQPQHF
TRBV20-1	TRBJ1-2	CSARGGGYTF
TRBV6-1	TRBJ2-1	CASRSPGTTYNEQFF
TRBV5-4	TRBJ2-2	CASSQTAGQAFRGGELFF
TRBV2	TRBJ2-5	CASWGTGAGETQYF
TRBV7-2	TRBJ1-5	CASSSTGDQPQHF
TRBV29-1	TRBJ2-1	CSVVPTSGGAKQFF
TRBV7-8	TRBJ2-4	CASRLGTGPKNIQYF
TRBV29-1	TRBJ2-1	CSVARLGLAVLTGGNEQFF
TRBV5-3	TRBJ2-1	CASPEVNEQFF
TRBV5-1	TRBJ2-5	CASSLVTSGKETQYF
TRBV7-6	TRBJ2-7	CASSSRGGEQYF
TRBV6-5	TRBJ1-5	CASSPSGGHQPQHF
TRBV2	TRBJ1-5	CASSTDPRRPQHF
TRBV2	TRBJ2-5	CASSEERRQYF
TRBV28	TRBJ2-5	CASAAGETQYF
TRBV14	TRBJ1-6	CASSQALSSPLHF
TRBV6-5	TRBJ2-7	CASRGHPSEQYF
TRBV6-1	TRBJ1-1	CASKYIGVADTEAFF
TRBV6-6	TRBJ1-6	CASSYSSGHGASPLHF